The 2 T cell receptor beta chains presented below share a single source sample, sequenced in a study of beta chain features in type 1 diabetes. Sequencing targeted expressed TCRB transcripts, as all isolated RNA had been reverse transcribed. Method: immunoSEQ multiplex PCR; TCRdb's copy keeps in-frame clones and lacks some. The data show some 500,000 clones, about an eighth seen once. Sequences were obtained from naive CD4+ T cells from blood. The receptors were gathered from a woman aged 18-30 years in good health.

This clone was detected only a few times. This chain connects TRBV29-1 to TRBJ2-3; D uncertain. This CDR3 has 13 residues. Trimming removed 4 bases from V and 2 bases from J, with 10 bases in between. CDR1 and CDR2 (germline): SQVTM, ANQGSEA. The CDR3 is CSVGHMNTDTQYF. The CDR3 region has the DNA TGCAGCGTTGGACATATGAACACAGATACGCAGTATTTT.

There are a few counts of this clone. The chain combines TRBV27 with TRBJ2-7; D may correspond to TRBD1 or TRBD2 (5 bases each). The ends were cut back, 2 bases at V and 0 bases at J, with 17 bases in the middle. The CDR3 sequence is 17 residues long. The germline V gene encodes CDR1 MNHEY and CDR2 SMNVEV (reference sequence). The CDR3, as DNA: TGTGCCAGCAGTTTACGACCTTTGGGGGTGGGCTCCTACGAGCAGTACTTC. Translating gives CASSLRPLGVGSYEQYF.